This T cell receptor (beta chain) was sequenced during a study of cytotoxic CD8 clonotypes in ibrutinib-treated CLL. Study information: Following treatment for a median around 13 months, range 6 to 36, response samples were then taken. General study results and limits: Stable or contracted on treatment, public clonotypes were also uncommon. Clonality (at baseline) was higher than in age-matched healthy donors and tracked circulating CD8+ T-cell counts.

Assay used: immunoSEQ multiplex PCR; TCRdb lists only in-frame clones, some missing. The repertoire includes some 140,000 clones, around 84% of them detected once, and 2.5% to 3.5% sits in the top ten. PBMCs that had been cryopreserved were the source of 1.5 to 2.5 micrograms of genomic DNA for TCR beta libraries. With respect to this clone: The target antigen is unknown.

Trimming stripped 2 bases from V and 5 bases from J, with 9 bases between. The CDR3 sequence is 12 residues long. Germline CDR1 GTSNPN, CDR2 SVGIG (reference sequence). This TCR was recovered from a human donor with chronic lymphocytic leukemia. The sample was PBMCs, taken after 24 months of ibrutinib treatment. The chain combines TRBV30 with TRBJ2-5; possibly TRBD2 for D (5 bases). The CDR3 coding sequence is TGTGCCTGGAGTATGAGAGGGGAGACCCAGTACTTC. As protein: CAWSMRGETQYF.